This TCR beta chain was profiled in a study of T cell changes during pregnancy in multiple sclerosis. The germline V and J ends were trimmed by 3 bases and 11 bases, with 20 bases remaining between them. Per germline, CDR1 MNHEY and CDR2 SMNVEV (reference sequence). The CDR3 spans 16 residues. TCRdb's copy holds only in-frame clones and misses some; the assay was immunoSEQ multiplex PCR. The table has 35,000 to 50,000 clones, 80% to 95% seen once; the top ten hold 0.67%. The TCR was taken from a female donor with multiple sclerosis, enrolled in a pregnancy study. Sample: CD4+ T cells from peripheral blood mononuclear cells, taken in the first trimester of pregnancy. The V call is TRBV27, the J call TRBJ1-6; D gene uncertain. The CDR3 spells CASSFREAVGRAPLHF. CDR3 nucleotides: TGTGCCAGCAGTTTTCGGGAGGCAGTCGGACGGGCACCCCTCCACTTT.